These 25 T cell receptor beta chains share one sample of origin, sequenced in a study of blood T cell repertoires in COVID-19. Profiled with immunoSEQ multiplex PCR; TCRdb holds only in-frame clones, not every one. The sample yields more than 150,000 clones, around 91% seen once. Material for sequencing was peripheral blood. These receptors were collected from a man aged 50 or older with acute or convalescent COVID-19.

The V gene is TRBV5-1, the J gene TRBJ2-7, with D maybe TRBD1 (5 bases). The CDR3 length is 15 residues. Between the trimmed V and J ends, which lost 8 bases and 2 bases, there was a span of 20 bases. Germline V lookup: CDR1 SGHRS, CDR2 YFSETQ. CDR3 protein: CASGVGVIRPYEQYF. CDR3 sequence (DNA): TGCGCCAGTGGCGTAGGGGTAATACGGCCCTACGAGCAGTACTTC.

The V and J genes are TRBV3-1 (or the pseudogene TRBV3-2) and TRBJ1-6; D ambiguous. CDR1 is LGHDT, CDR2 YNNKEL, per germline (reference sequence). Trimming cost V 4 bases and J 5 bases, with 12 bases left between them. The CDR3 is made up of 15 amino acids. The CDR3 is CASSRRPTNNSPLHF. The CDR3 coding sequence is TGTGCCAGCAGCCGTCGTCCCACAAATAATTCACCCCTCCACTTT.

The CDR3 DNA reads as TGTGCCAGAAGCCTCGGAGGGAAGGACAGGGAACTTTGTGGCTACACCTTC. It is translated as CARSLGGKDRELCGYTF. The chain employs TRBV5-3 and TRBJ1-2; 8 bases line up with TRBD1. TRBV5-3 is treated as an ORF (open reading frame) with a function not yet certain. The CDR3 spans 17 residues. V lost 4 bases to trimming and J lost 7 bases; unmatched junction nucleotides: 18.

This sequence joins TRBV9 and TRBJ1-2; 7 bases agree with TRBD1. Per the germline V gene, CDR1 is SGDLS and CDR2 is YYNGEE. This CDR3 contains 14 residues. V was pared by 4 bases and J by 1 base, with 4 bases of the junction left unmatched. The CDR3 nucleotides are TGTGCCAGCAGCACCGGACAGGTTAACTATGGCTACACCTTC. Amino acids: CASSTGQVNYGYTF.

This chain links TRBV7-8 with TRBJ1-1; D might be TRBD1 (6 bases). With 5 bases removed from V and 6 bases from J, the gap between germline ends came to 13 bases. From germline, CDR1 is SGHVS and CDR2 FQNEAQ. CDR3 length equals 13 residues. CDR3 DNA sequence: TGTGCCAGCAGCCGACAGGCCTCGGCTGAAGCTTTCTTT. Protein product: CASSRQASAEAFF.

The CDR3 spells CASSYSDSIPMGYTF. DNA for the CDR3: TGTGCCAGCAGTTACTCCGACAGCATCCCTATGGGCTACACCTTC. V and J are TRBV6-5 and TRBJ1-2; possibly TRBD1 for D (5 bases). CDR1 MNHEY and CDR2 SVGAGI come from the germline V gene. Deletions cut 0 bases from V and 8 bases from J, with 16 bases between. This CDR3 comprises 15 residues.

This CDR3 is CASSLVAGVKTDTQYF. Here the CDR3 DNA reads TGCGCCAGCAGCTTGGTGGCGGGAGTGAAGACAGATACGCAGTATTTT. The rearrangement links TRBV5-1 to TRBJ2-3, with TRBD2 identical over 7 bases. The ends lost 0 bases at V and 3 bases at J; junction bases unmatched: 7. The CDR3 is 16 residues long. Germline CDR1 SGHRS, CDR2 YFSETQ.

This chain uses TRBV15 with TRBJ1-6, with 7 bases lining up with TRBD1. V dropped 0 bases and J dropped 8; count of bases not matched to a gene: 10. CDR3 length: 17 residues. CDR1 and CDR2 from the germline V gene are LNHNV and YYDKDF (reference sequence). CDR3 sequence (DNA): TGTGCCACCAGCAGAGAGCCCGGACAGGCCATGGATTCACCCCTCCACTTT. This codes for CATSREPGQAMDSPLHF.

The J gene is TRBJ2-2, the V gene TRBV24-1; 7 bases match TRBD2. CDR3 size: 17 residues. Germline trimming cut 5 bases from V and 3 bases from J; bases unmatched to any gene: 11. Germline loops: CDR1 KGHDR, CDR2 SFDVKD. CDR3 nucleotides: TGTGCCACCAGTGCCCCTTCGGGAGGTCGGGACACCGGGGAGCTGTTTTTT. This codes for CATSAPSGGRDTGELFF.

The chain couples TRBV5-4 to TRBJ1-2, with TRBD1 identical over 12 bases. CDR3 length: 15 residues. V lost 3 bases, J lost 2 bases, and 2 bases stayed unmatched. Per germline, CDR1 SGHNT and CDR2 YYREEE (reference sequence). CDR3 loop: CASSSGTGGNYGYTF. CDR3 nucleotides: TGTGCCAGCAGCTCCGGGACAGGGGGCAACTATGGCTACACCTTC.

This clone occurred once. Distinct nucleotide sequences in the sample also encode this CDR3. The genes are TRBV28 and TRBJ1-2; D unclear. Trimming took 4 bases from V and 4 from J, leaving 4 bases between them. Germline CDR1 MDHEN, CDR2 SYDVKM. This CDR3 is built from 11 residues. The DNA for the CDR3 is TGTGCCAGCAGTTCGTCCTATGGCTACACCTTC. Protein sequence: CASSSSYGYTF.

The V call is TRBV18, the J call TRBJ1-4; perhaps TRBD1 as D (6 bases). The V gene's germline CDR1 is KGHSH and CDR2 LQKENI. This CDR3 contains 14 residues. The V gene lost 4 bases and the J gene lost 5 bases, with 11 bases spanning the gap. In DNA form, the CDR3 reads TGTGCCAGCTCACTGGACAGTAAGAATGAAAAACTGTTTTTT. This translates into CASSLDSKNEKLFF.

The chain carries TRBV4-1 and TRBJ2-5; TRBD1 aligns across 10 bases. This CDR3 has 15 amino acids. The germline V gene encodes CDR1 MGHRA and CDR2 YSYEKL. J was trimmed by 5 bases and V by 3 bases; bases with no gene match: 6. The CDR3 loop is CASSQHGTGEETQYF. CDR3 nucleotides: TGCGCCAGCAGCCAGCACGGGACAGGGGAGGAGACCCAGTACTTC.

This clone has more than one count but fewer than ten. J is TRBJ2-7 and V is TRBV5-5; tentatively, D is TRBD1 (6 bases). Trimming took 2 bases from V and 4 from J, leaving 16 bases between them. Germline V gives CDR1 SGHKS, CDR2 YYEKEE (reference sequence). This CDR3 contains 15 residues. In DNA form, the CDR3 reads TGTGCCAGCAGCTTCTTCAGGACAGAGTTGTACGAGCAGTACGTC. This translates into CASSFFRTELYEQYV.

The genes are TRBV6-5 and TRBJ1-5; 9 bases are a match to TRBD1. Germline CDR1 reads MNHEY; CDR2 reads SVGAGI. The CDR3 is 15 residues long. The J segment lost 6 bases and the V segment lost 6 bases, leaving 9 bases of the junction unmatched. The DNA of the CDR3 is TGTGCCAGCAGAAGATCACAGGGGGCAAGTCAGCCCCAGCATTTT. It yields the protein CASRRSQGASQPQHF.

This chain connects TRBV28 to TRBJ1-5; D unclear. V was pared by 8 bases and J by 0 bases, with 5 bases between. The CDR3 consists of 12 residues. The germline V gene encodes CDR1 MDHEN and CDR2 SYDVKM. CDR3 nucleotides: TGTGCCAGCTTTAATAGCAATCAGCCCCAGCATTTT. It is translated as CASFNSNQPQHF.

The rearrangement links TRBV4-3 to TRBJ1-1; 7 bases map to TRBD1. The CDR3 loop spans 17 amino acids. V was pared by 0 bases and J by 4 bases, with 11 bases of the junction left unmatched. Germline CDR1 LGHNA, CDR2 YSLEER. CDR3: CASSQDLGPTGITEAFF. The CDR3 nucleotides read TGCGCCAGCAGCCAAGATCTCGGTCCGACAGGGATCACTGAAGCTTTCTTT.

The CDR3 DNA reads as TGTGCCAGCACCCGTGCTGGAAACACCATATATTTT. Its translation is CASTRAGNTIYF. The gene calls are TRBV3-1 (or the pseudogene TRBV3-2) and TRBJ1-3; D gene uncertain. CDR3 length: 12 residues. The V gene's germline CDR1 is LGHDT and CDR2 YNNKEL (reference sequence). V was shortened by 7 bases and J by 2 bases, with 6 bases between the two germline ends.

This chain links TRBV4-1 with TRBJ2-1; D is perhaps TRBD1 (6 bases). Trimming stripped 5 bases from V and 6 bases from J, with 17 bases between. From germline, CDR1 is MGHRA and CDR2 YSYEKL. The CDR3 is 15 amino acids. Here the CDR3 reads CASSYVYTGFNEQFF. The CDR3 nucleotides are TGCGCCAGCAGCTACGTATACACAGGGTTCAATGAGCAGTTCTTC.

The chain is built from TRBV3-1 (or the pseudogene TRBV3-2) and TRBJ2-2; 7 nucleotides line up with TRBD1. The junction had 10 bases not matched to a gene; V was cut back by 0 bases and J by 6 bases. Per germline, CDR1 LGHDT and CDR2 YNNKEL (reference sequence). The CDR3 length is 17 residues. This chain's CDR3 is CASSQDHGKQGSGELFF. CDR3 nucleotides: TGTGCCAGCAGCCAAGATCACGGGAAACAGGGGTCCGGGGAGCTGTTTTTT.

The chain has TRBV4-1 and TRBJ1-2, with D uncertain. The CDR3 is 15 amino acids. The V end lost 3 bases, the J end lost 2 bases, and 13 bases lay between the germline ends. CDR1 and CDR2 from the germline V gene are MGHRA and YSYEKL. CDR3 loop: CASSHARALNYGYTF. In nucleotides, the CDR3 is TGCGCCAGCAGCCATGCGCGGGCCCTCAACTATGGCTACACCTTC.

The chain employs TRBV28 and TRBJ2-7; TRBD2 aligns across 12 bases. Trimming took 6 bases from V and 5 from J; bases not matched to a gene: 14. The CDR3 totals 17 residues. Germline lookup yields CDR1 MDHEN and CDR2 SYDVKM. CDR3 nucleotide sequence: TGTGCCAGCAGCTCCTACGGGCTAGCGGGAGGGTCAGACGAGCAGTACTTC. It codes for CASSSYGLAGGSDEQYF. Full variable domain (rest looked up from reference TRBV28 and TRBJ2-7): DVKVTQSSRYLVKRTGEKVFLECVQDMDHENMFWYRQDPGLGLRLIYFSYDVKMKEKGDIPEGYSVSREKKERFSLILESASTNQTSMYLCASSSYGLAGGSDEQYFGPGTRLTVT.

The V call is TRBV6-1, the J call TRBJ2-5, with D possibly being TRBD2 (5 bases). V was clipped by 3 bases and J by 5 bases, with 22 bases between them. This CDR3 comprises 17 residues. The germline gives CDR1 MNHNS, CDR2 SASEGT. DNA of the CDR3: TGTGCCAGCAGTGATCAAGTGGGGAGTAGCTTCTGGGAGACCCAGTACTTC. Encoded protein: CASSDQVGSSFWETQYF.

The rearrangement uses TRBV19 and TRBJ1-2; D may be TRBD1 (5 bases). V lost 0 bases to trimming and J lost 4 bases, with 12 bases between them. From germline, CDR1 is LNHDA and CDR2 SQIVND (reference sequence). The CDR3 totals 15 residues. The CDR3: CASSIDPRVPYGYTF. The CDR3 DNA reads TGTGCCAGTAGTATAGACCCCAGGGTCCCCTATGGCTACACCTTC.

The sample holds a few counts of this clone. This sequence joins TRBV5-6 and TRBJ1-2; a possible D gene is TRBD1 (5 bases). The CDR3 has 13 residues. CDR1 is SGHDT and CDR2 is YYEEEE in the germline V gene. V lost 0 bases and J 3 bases, leaving 6 bases between the germline ends. CDR3 nucleotide sequence: TGTGCCAGCAGCTTGGGGACATACTATGGCTACACCTTC. This translates into CASSLGTYYGYTF.